This TCR beta chain was identified during a study of T-cell memory formation after mild COVID-19. Study at large: The TCR clusters were mostly specific to one donor. The study, taken as a whole, reports: The authors left the SARS-CoV-2 specificity of second-wave clones peaking on day 37 unconfirmed. There were some responding clones in pre-infection memory, which suggested that cross-reactive memory had joined.

TCR alpha and TCR beta cDNA libraries with sample barcodes and UMIs came from 5'RACE using constant-segment primers. Using its own MiXCR run on the 5' RACE reads, TCRdb lists one record per CDR3 protein. This sample carries around 320,000 distinct CDR3 sequences, roughly a fifth of them seen once, and the ten largest clones take over 20%. As regards this clonotype: The antigen remains undetermined.

The sequenced sample was PBMCs or a T cell subset sorted from them (not recorded which). This clonotype was obtained from a man between 18 and 29 years old who had mild COVID-19 (a few samples of this study predate the infection). Cell type and time point are not known.

CDR3 sequence reads: CAIAGQANTEAFF. The CDR3 DNA reads TGTGCCATCGCTGGACAAGCAAACACTGAAGCTTTCTTT. The rearrangement links TRBV10-3 to TRBJ1-1, with a tentative D call TRBD1 (5 bases). V was shortened by 8 bases and J by 2 bases, with 12 bases between the two germline ends. Germline assignment: CDR1 ENHRY and CDR2 SYGVKD. This CDR3 region has 13 residues.